The 6 T cell receptor beta chains in this list originate from one sample, sequenced in a study of T-cell memory formation after mild COVID-19. Each CDR3 protein gets one entry after TCRdb re-called the 5' RACE reads with MiXCR. The data show fewer than 70,000 distinct CDR3 sequences, 9.5% seen once. Material for sequencing was PBMCs or a T cell subset sorted from them (not recorded which). The source is a man in his late teens or twenties who had mild COVID-19 (a few samples of this study predate the infection). Cell type and time point are not known.

The chain links TRBV6-2 or TRBV6-3 to TRBJ2-5; a weak D match, TRBD2 (5 bases). The CDR3 is 15 residues long. The V and J ends lost 10 bases and 4 bases respectively, with 22 bases between them. The germline gives CDR1 MNHEY, CDR2 SVGEGT. The CDR3: CATAKGVGDRETQYF. The CDR3 region has the DNA TGTGCCACCGCCAAGGGAGTCGGAGACCGAGAGACCCAGTACTTC.

This sequence joins TRBV2 and TRBJ2-7; D is unclear. There are 13 residues in the CDR3. Germline V gives CDR1 SNHLY, CDR2 FYNNEI. The V end was cut by 4 bases, the J end by 2 bases, with 9 bases between. The CDR3 loop is CASSGNAAYEQYF. DNA of the CDR3: TGTGCCAGCAGTGGCAATGCCGCCTACGAGCAGTACTTC.

The rearrangement links TRBV14 to TRBJ1-1, with TRBD1 as a possible D gene (5 bases). Trimming stripped 1 base from V and 1 base from J, with 13 bases between. CDR1 SGHDN and CDR2 FVKESK come from the germline V gene. The CDR3 is 16 residues long. The CDR3 nucleotides read TGTGCCAGCAGCCAAGGAATCGGACACCGGAACACTGAAGCTTTCTTT. The encoded protein is CASSQGIGHRNTEAFF.

This clonotype was observed a handful of times. The rearrangement links TRBV20-1 to TRBJ2-3; D possibly matches TRBD1 or TRBD2 (6 bases each). Trimming removed 4 bases from V and 1 base from J, with 12 bases in between. Per the germline V gene, CDR1 is DFQATT and CDR2 is SNEGSKA (reference sequence). The CDR3 totals 14 residues. The CDR3: CSAIRGVGTDTQYF. CDR3 nucleotide sequence: TGCAGTGCTATAAGGGGGGTGGGCACAGATACGCAGTATTTT.

Many counts were recorded for this clonotype. The chain uses TRBV12-3 or TRBV12-4 and TRBJ2-7; TRBD2 is a possible D gene (6 bases). The CDR3 is 13 amino acids. Trimming took off 2 bases at V and 4 bases at J, with 9 bases between the two ends. In DNA, the CDR3 is TGTGCCAGCAGTTTATTGGAGGGATACGAGCAGTACGTC. It yields the protein CASSLLEGYEQYV.

The table lists this clonotype with many counts. The chain has TRBV5-1 and TRBJ1-1; possible D gene TRBD1, 6 bases. Germline loops: CDR1 SGHRS, CDR2 YFSETQ. The CDR3 spans 15 residues. V was clipped by 4 bases and J by 11 bases, with 24 bases between them. CDR3 sequence (DNA): TGCGCCAGCAGCCAAACGAGCTCCGGGACATCTTCGGCTTTCTTT. It codes for CASSQTSSGTSSAFF.